Sequencing of this T cell receptor beta chain was carried out in a study of blood T cell repertoires in COVID-19. Study details: The United States, Italy and Spain were the sources of the acute and convalescent COVID-19 samples. Sources were T cells, B-cell-depleted T cells, or PBMCs; the material itself was cDNA or gDNA.

Germline CDR1 is SGHRS and CDR2 is YFSETQ. V trimming: 0 bases; J trimming: 1 base; junction bases outside the gene matches: 2. The CDR3 extends over 16 amino acids. As handled by the study authors: By means of reference gene primer amplification, nucleated cell counts were estimated. TCRdb keeps only in-frame clones here, not all; method: immunoSEQ multiplex PCR. That table is the source of V, J and clone size, and D and trimming were worked out from the DNA. The sample shows some 95,000 clones, 87% of them seen only once. Material: peripheral blood. The V call is TRBV5-1, the J call TRBJ2-3; 10 nucleotides match TRBD1. The receptor comes from a man in his 70s with acute or convalescent COVID-19. CDR3 bases: TGCGCCAGCAGCTTGGGGACAGGGGGAGGCACAGATACGCAGTATTTT. It codes for CASSLGTGGGTDTQYF.